What follows are 21 T cell receptor beta chains derived from one specimen sequenced in a study of identical twins. Each CDR3 protein gets one entry after TCRdb re-called the 5' RACE reads with MiXCR. The table records roughly 690,000 distinct CDR3 sequences, approximately 22% of them present only once. These data were also reused for a study on T cells expressing NK-cell markers.

The sequencing sample was made of PBMCs. All receptors derive from a woman aged 18-35 years in good health.

In this sample, this clonotype turned up a few times. The chain couples TRBV29-1 to TRBJ1-1; no clear D gene. The length of the CDR3 is 14 residues. Germline V gene data show CDR1 as SQVTM and CDR2 as ANQGSEA. The V end lost 6 bases, the J end lost 6 bases, and 20 bases lay between the germline ends. The CDR3: CSVSKRDKPSEAFF. The CDR3 coding sequence is TGCAGCGTCAGCAAACGTGACAAACCGTCTGAAGCTTTCTTT.

This clonotype turned up a few times. V gene TRBV25-1 combines with J gene TRBJ2-3; a weak D match, TRBD2 (5 bases). V dropped 1 base and J dropped 8 bases, with 13 bases sitting between them. The CDR3 is 14 amino acids. Germline loops: CDR1 MGHDK, CDR2 SYGVNS. Here the CDR3 DNA reads TGTGCCAGCAGTGAATTTGGTTCCGCGGGTACGCAGTATTTT. Amino acids: CASSEFGSAGTQYF.

The chain combines TRBV6-4 with TRBJ2-1; 8 bases are shared with TRBD2. The ends lost 5 bases at V and 7 bases at J; junction bases unmatched: 22. The CDR3 loop spans 19 amino acids. Germline assignment: CDR1 MRHNA and CDR2 SNTAGT. The CDR3 DNA reads TGTGCCAGCAGTCGCGAGGCACTAGCGGCCACACCTTCCAGGAATGAGCAGTTCTTC. It encodes CASSREALAATPSRNEQFF.

This clonotype came up a few times. The rearrangement uses TRBV20-1 and TRBJ2-5; 8 bases agree with TRBD2. With 0 bases clipped from V and 7 bases from J, the junction kept 10 bases outside the gene matches. Germline V gene data show CDR1 as DFQATT and CDR2 as SNEGSKA (reference sequence). This CDR3 comprises 15 residues. The CDR3 loop reads CSARDGTRLEGTQYF. The CDR3 DNA reads as TGCAGTGCTAGAGATGGGACTAGGCTAGAAGGGACCCAGTACTTC.

This clonotype was picked up many times. This chain uses TRBV24-1 with TRBJ2-2; D ambiguous. The V end lost 4 bases, the J end lost 0 bases, and 2 bases lay between the germline ends. The germline V gene has CDR1 KGHDR and CDR2 SFDVKD. The CDR3 has 13 residues. CDR3 loop: CATSDPNTGELFF. CDR3 nucleotide sequence: TGTGCCACCAGTGACCCGAACACCGGGGAGCTGTTTTTT.

This clonotype showed up just a few times. The chain employs TRBV5-1 and TRBJ1-2, with 7 bases that match TRBD1. V dropped 5 bases and J dropped 3; count of bases not matched to a gene: 10. The CDR3 length is 15 residues. Germline-derived CDR1 and CDR2 are SGHRS and YFSETQ. CDR3 nucleotides: TGCGCCAGCAGAACTACAGGGGAAAGTGACTATGGCTACACCTTC. It encodes CASRTTGESDYGYTF.

In its sample, this clonotype was seen a few times. The chain carries TRBV4-1 and TRBJ2-5; tentatively, D is TRBD1 (6 bases). Trimming removed 2 bases at V and 4 bases at J, with 11 bases between. The length of the CDR3 is 14 residues. Germline V CDR1 and CDR2: MGHRA, YSYEKL. In nucleotides, the CDR3 is TGCGCCAGCAGCCAACGGGTAGGGGGAGAGACCCAGTACTTC. It translates to CASSQRVGGETQYF.

This rearrangement joins TRBV7-9 to TRBJ1-2; D call uncertain. This CDR3 is built from 13 residues. V was cut by 3 bases and J by 8 bases, with 13 bases left in between. The germline CDR1 and CDR2 sequences are SEHNR and FQNEAQ (reference sequence). CDR3 nucleotides: TGTGCCAGCAGCTTCGACCAATTGGGAGGCTACACCTTC. This translates into CASSFDQLGGYTF. Full variable domain (remainder filled in from reference TRBV7-9 and TRBJ1-2): DTGVSQNPRHKITKRGQNVTFRCDPISEHNRLYWYRQTLGQGPEFLTYFQNEAQLEKSRLLSDRFSAERPKGSFSTLEIQRTEQGDSAMYLCASSFDQLGGYTFGSGTRLTVV.

V usage is TRBV3-1 and J usage is TRBJ2-2; 7 bases align to TRBD2. V shed 3 bases and J 7 bases; nucleotides not matched to a gene: 14. The CDR3 runs 17 residues. The germline gives CDR1 LGHDT, CDR2 YNNKEL (reference sequence). This CDR3 reads CASSQIPSAGEVGELFF. CDR3 coding DNA: TGTGCCAGCAGCCAGATCCCGTCGGCGGGAGAAGTCGGGGAGCTGTTTTTT.

In its sample, this clonotype was seen many times. For the CDR3, the DNA is TGTGCCAGCAGTCCAGGACAGCCTGAAGCTTTCTTT. This codes for CASSPGQPEAFF. V and J are TRBV12-3 or TRBV12-4 and TRBJ1-1, with D possibly matching TRBD1 (6 bases). The CDR3 sequence is 12 residues long. Trimming shortened V by 5 bases and J by 6 bases, and 10 bases separated the two germline ends.

This chain uses TRBV20-1 with TRBJ2-7, with 8 bases matching TRBD2. CDR1 DFQATT and CDR2 SNEGSKA come from the germline V gene (reference sequence). This CDR3 is 13 amino acids long. The junction had 8 bases not matched to a gene; V was cut back by 7 bases and J by 3 bases. This CDR3 reads CSVRRGADYEQYF. CDR3 sequence (DNA): TGCAGTGTAAGGCGGGGGGCCGACTACGAGCAGTACTTC.

At least ten counts were recorded for this clonotype. V and J are TRBV28 and TRBJ1-2; the match to TRBD1 covers 7 bases. Losses at the gene ends were 7 bases for V and 5 bases for J; bases not matched to a gene: 7. This CDR3 contains 13 residues. Germline-derived CDR1 and CDR2 are MDHEN and SYDVKM. DNA of the CDR3: TGTGCCAGCACCTCGGGACAGCCATATGGCTACACCTTC. It is translated as CASTSGQPYGYTF.

This clonotype has just a few counts. CDR3 loop: CASSPTGPEETQYF. The CDR3 nucleotides read TGCGCCAGCAGCCCGACAGGGCCCGAGGAGACCCAGTACTTC. The chain links TRBV5-1 to TRBJ2-5; TRBD1 matches 7 bases. Germline lookup yields CDR1 SGHRS and CDR2 YFSETQ. J gave up 5 bases and V 4 bases, and 8 bases lay outside the gene matches. The CDR3 totals 14 residues.

CDR3 sequence: CSARHSPNNEQFF. Here the CDR3 DNA reads TGCAGTGCTAGACACAGCCCAAACAATGAGCAGTTCTTC. This sequence joins TRBV20-1 and TRBJ2-1; D gene uncertain. This CDR3 region has 13 residues. Germline V CDR1 and CDR2: DFQATT, SNEGSKA (reference sequence). The V and J ends lost 2 bases and 5 bases respectively, with 10 bases between them.

This chain connects TRBV20-1 to TRBJ2-5; 9 bases are a match to TRBD1. Trimming at V came to 6 bases and at J to 2 bases, leaving 7 bases not matched to a gene. CDR1 is DFQATT, CDR2 SNEGSKA, per germline (reference sequence). The CDR3 is 14 amino acids. CDR3 loop: CSATGTGFQETQYF. CDR3 sequence (DNA): TGCAGTGCGACCGGGACAGGGTTTCAAGAGACCCAGTACTTC.

This clonotype was detected many times. The rearrangement uses TRBV20-1 and TRBJ2-1; D unclear. Germline CDR1 reads DFQATT; CDR2 reads SNEGSKA (reference sequence). Trimming cost V 6 bases and J 3 bases, with 9 bases left between them. The CDR3 length is 12 residues. The CDR3 spells CSARGLYNEQFF. The CDR3 region has the DNA TGCAGTGCACGCGGTCTCTACAATGAGCAGTTCTTC.

This clonotype has only a few counts. The chain carries TRBV5-1 and TRBJ2-3; perhaps TRBD1 as D (6 bases). Trimming left V 7 bases short and J 1 base short, with 10 bases between. Germline V gives CDR1 SGHRS, CDR2 YFSETQ. The CDR3 spans 13 residues. The CDR3 reads CASQDRRTDTQYF. As DNA, the CDR3 is TGCGCCAGCCAGGACAGACGCACAGATACGCAGTATTTT.

This clonotype showed up many times. V and J are TRBV10-3 and TRBJ1-2, with D tentatively TRBD1 (6 bases). Germline assignment: CDR1 ENHRY and CDR2 SYGVKD. V lost 7 bases, J lost 4 bases, and 13 bases lay in between. The length of the CDR3 is 13 residues. The CDR3 DNA follows: TGTGCCATCACCCCCGAGGGGGTCTATGGCTACACCTTC. This sequence encodes CAITPEGVYGYTF.

V and J are TRBV9 and TRBJ2-3; TRBD1 matches 10 bases. Germline V lookup: CDR1 SGDLS, CDR2 YYNGEE. The CDR3 spans 15 residues. The V gene end was trimmed by 3 bases and the J gene end by 8 bases; junction bases not matched to a gene: 9. The CDR3 is CASSAGTGASGTQYF. CDR3 DNA: TGTGCCAGCAGCGCCGGGACAGGGGCATCTGGTACGCAGTATTTT.

This clonotype was detected a few times. The chain has TRBV7-6 and TRBJ2-3; 8 nucleotides agree with TRBD1. Per the germline V gene, CDR1 is SGHVS and CDR2 is FNYEAQ. Losses at the gene ends were 8 bases for V and 5 bases for J; bases not matched to a gene: 6. The CDR3 extends over 13 amino acids. DNA of the CDR3: TGTGCCAGCGGGGGGACAGGACTAGATACGCAGTATTTT. Translation: CASGGTGLDTQYF. Using reference TRBV7-6 and TRBJ2-3 for the parts outside the CDR3, the full variable domain is GAGVSQSPRYKVTKRGQDVALRCDPISGHVSLYWYRQALGQGPEFLTYFNYEAQQDKSGLPNDRFSAERPEGSISTLTIQRTEQRDSAMYRCASGGTGLDTQYFGPGTRLTVL.

The chain recombines TRBV4-3 with TRBJ2-1; unclear D gene. There are 14 residues in the CDR3. Germline-derived CDR1 and CDR2 are LGHNA and YSLEER. The V gene lost 4 bases and the J gene lost 0 bases, with 7 bases spanning the gap. This CDR3 is CASSRTFSYNEQFF. As DNA, the CDR3 is TGCGCCAGCAGCCGAACATTCTCCTACAATGAGCAGTTCTTC.